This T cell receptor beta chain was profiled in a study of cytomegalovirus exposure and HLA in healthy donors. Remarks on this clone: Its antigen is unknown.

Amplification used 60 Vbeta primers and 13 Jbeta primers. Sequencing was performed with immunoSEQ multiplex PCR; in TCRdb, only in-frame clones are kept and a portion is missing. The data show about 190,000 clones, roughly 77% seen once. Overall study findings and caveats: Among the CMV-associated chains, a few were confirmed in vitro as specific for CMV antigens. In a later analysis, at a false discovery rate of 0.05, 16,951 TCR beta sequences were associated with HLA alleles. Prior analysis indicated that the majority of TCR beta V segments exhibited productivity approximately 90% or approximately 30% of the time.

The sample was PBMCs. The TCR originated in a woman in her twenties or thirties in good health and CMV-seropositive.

The CDR3 coding sequence is TGTGCCAGCAGCTTGGGACAGGGGGCAACTAATGAAAAACTGTTTTTT. It encodes CASSLGQGATNEKLFF. The chain joins TRBV7-9 to TRBJ1-4, with 11 bases that match TRBD1. J gave up 0 bases and V 3 bases, and 0 bases lay outside the gene matches. Germline lookup yields CDR1 SEHNR and CDR2 FQNEAQ (reference sequence). There are 16 residues in the CDR3.